At least ten counts were recorded for the clone carrying this T cell receptor (beta chain). The sample originates from a study of T cells after yellow fever vaccination. MiXCR, run by TCRdb on the 5' RACE reads, gives a single entry per CDR3 protein. Among over 200,000 distinct CDR3 sequences listed, less than 7.5% were seen once. The TCR originated in a man younger than 40 who received the YFV17D yellow fever vaccine. The input for sequencing was CD4+ T cells sorted from PBMCs, taken on the day of the yellow fever booster vaccination.

CDR3 nucleotides: TGTGCCACCAGTGATGCCTTAGCGGGCGACCTAGATACGCAGTATTTT. Its protein product is CATSDALAGDLDTQYF. The chain is built from TRBV24-1 and TRBJ2-3; TRBD2 matches 7 bases. The V gene's germline CDR1 is KGHDR and CDR2 SFDVKD. J gave up 5 bases and V 3 bases, and 10 bases lay outside the gene matches. The CDR3 extends over 16 amino acids.